These T cell receptor beta chains were read from a single sample in a study of identical twins. MiXCR, applied by TCRdb to the 5' RACE reads, yields one record per CDR3 protein. Among roughly 250,000 distinct CDR3 sequences listed, around 15% were seen once. The sequencing sample was made of memory (CD45RO+) T cells sorted from blood. Source of these receptors: a woman younger than 30 in good health. Each CDR3 is given with its conserved first and last residue. A D gene is named only where the DNA matches it firmly. The size field is filled for only some rows; it gives once, few, many or a size class.

- TRBJ1-3 TRBV2 - TGTGCCAGCAGTGTCGCTTCGGGCACCATATATTTT CASSVASGTIYF
- TRBJ2-5 TRBV10-2 many TGCGCCAGCAGTGAAGGGGGGCACAAAGAGACCCAGTACTTC CASSEGGHKETQYF
TRBD2 TRBJ2-1 TRBV20-1 - TGCAGTGCTAGTGCTAGCGGGTCACGCCGTGAGCAGTTCTTC CSASASGSRREQFF
TRBD1 TRBJ1-5 TRBV7-2 few TGTGCCAGCAGCGGACAGGGTCAAGGCCAGCCCCAGCATTTT CASSGQGQGQPQHF
- TRBJ1-1 TRBV9 - TGTGCCAGCAGAAAGTTAAACACTGAAGCTTTCTTT CASRKLNTEAFF
TRBD2 TRBJ2-7 TRBV7-2 many TGTGCCAGCAGCCCTCGTGGTAGCGGGGGCTACTACGAGCAGTACTTC CASSPRGSGGYYEQYF
- TRBJ1-4 TRBV20-1 few TGCAGTGCTAGTCGGGGTTCCGGGGGTACAACTAATGAAAAACTGTTTTTT CSASRGSGGTTNEKLFF
- TRBJ2-5 TRBV18 few TGTGCCAGCTCACCCCTCTCGGGCAGCCAAGAGACCCAGTACTTC CASSPLSGSQETQYF
TRBD1 TRBJ1-6 TRBV20-1 few TGCAGTGCTTTCCACAGGGGAGGGAGTTCACCCCTCCACTTT CSAFHRGGSSPLHF
- TRBJ2-5 TRBV15 - TGTGCCACCAGCAGAGGGGCAGGGGAACAAGAGACCCAGCACTTC CATSRGAGEQETQHF
- TRBJ2-7 TRBV9 - TGTGCCAGCAGCGTTTTCCCGGACAGCTCCTCCTACGAGCAGTACTTC CASSVFPDSSSYEQYF
TRBD2 TRBJ2-3 TRBV6-1 many TGTGCCAGCAGGACTAGCGGGACCACAGATACGCAGTATTTT CASRTSGTTDTQYF
TRBD2 TRBJ2-1 TRBV20-1 - TGCAGTGCTATTCCTAGCGGGACGGACAATGAGCAGTTCTTC CSAIPSGTDNEQFF
- TRBJ2-5 TRBV2 - TGTGCCAGCAGTGTCCTGACGCAAGAGACCCAGTACTTC CASSVLTQETQYF
- TRBJ1-2 TRBV3-1 few TGTGCCAGCAGCCGGGGGCGCGGTAACTATGGCTACACCTTC CASSRGRGNYGYTF
- TRBJ2-3 TRBV20-1 - TGCAGTGCCCCCGTGGAGGGTACAGATACGCAGTATTTT CSAPVEGTDTQYF
TRBD2 TRBJ2-1 TRBV27 - TGTGCCAGCAGTCCGAGCGGGAGGGCCTTCAATGAGCAGTTCTTC CASSPSGRAFNEQFF
- TRBJ2-7 TRBV28 few TGTGCCAGCTACGGCGCGAGATTCGAGCAGTACTTC CASYGARFEQYF
TRBD1 TRBJ1-1 TRBV12-3/TRBV12-4 many TGTGCCAGCAGTTCCGGGACAGGGAGGAGGAACACTGAAGCTTTCTTT CASSSGTGRRNTEAFF
- TRBJ2-3 TRBV12-3/TRBV12-4 few TGTGCCAGCACCACCCCCCGGAGCCCCACAGATACGCAGTATTTT CASTTPRSPTDTQYF
TRBD1 TRBJ1-3 TRBV9 many TGTGCCAGCAGCGTAGGGACAGGAAGCTCTGGAAACACCATATATTTT CASSVGTGSSGNTIYF
TRBD2 TRBJ2-3 TRBV27 few TGTGCCAGCAGTTTATCGTCCGACAGCGGGAGAGGTACAGATACGCAGTATTTT CASSLSSDSGRGTDTQYF
- TRBJ1-2 TRBV7-8 many TGTGCCAGCAGCTTAGGCCGGGACTTAAGCGGCTACACCTTC CASSLGRDLSGYTF
- TRBJ1-1 TRBV7-9 few TGTGCCAGCAGCTTAGGTCCTCTGGGGACGAACACTGAAGCTTTCTTT CASSLGPLGTNTEAFF
TRBD1 TRBJ2-7 TRBV3-1 many TGTGCCAGCAGCCAAGTGGGGCAGGGGGCCAACTACGAGCAGTACTTC CASSQVGQGANYEQYF
TRBD1 TRBJ1-1 TRBV5-1 few TGCGCCAGCGACAGGGACAGCTGGAACACTGAAGCTTTCTTT CASDRDSWNTEAFF
TRBD2 TRBJ2-7 TRBV3-1 few TGTGCCAGCAGCCAAGTGGGGACTAGCTACGAGCAGTACTTC CASSQVGTSYEQYF
TRBD1 TRBJ2-1 TRBV20-1 few TGCAGTGCTAGCCGGGACAGGGGGGGCAATGAGCAGTTCTTC CSASRDRGGNEQFF
- TRBJ1-4 TRBV10-3 - TGTGCCATCAGTGGACAGGAGAATGAAAAACTGTTTTTT CAISGQENEKLFF
- TRBJ2-1 TRBV7-9 - TGTGCCAGCAGCTTAGATGTGGTCCCCAATGAGCAGTTCTTC CASSLDVVPNEQFF
- TRBJ2-2 TRBV3-1 few TGTGCCAGCAGCCGTGCACAGGGAAGCGCCGGGGAGCTGTTTTTT CASSRAQGSAGELFF
TRBD2 TRBJ2-7 TRBV3-1 few TGTGCCAGCAGCCCTTTCATCCTAGGGCTAGCGGGCGAGCAGTACTTC CASSPFILGLAGEQYF
TRBD1 TRBJ1-1 TRBV7-9 - TGTGCCAGCAGCCATGGGGACCAGGGGGGCGCTTTCTTT CASSHGDQGGAFF
TRBD2 TRBJ2-7 TRBV6-5 few TGTGCCAGCAGTTACAGTAGTCCACTAGCGGCCTCCTACGAGCAGTACTTC CASSYSSPLAASYEQYF
TRBD2 TRBJ2-7 TRBV20-1 - TGCAGTGCTACCGGGACTAGCGGGAGAAACTACGAGCAGTACTTC CSATGTSGRNYEQYF
- TRBJ2-3 TRBV15 many TGTGCCACCAGCAGAGACCAGGGCGGCGCAGATACGCAGTATTTT CATSRDQGGADTQYF
TRBD1 TRBJ2-5 TRBV14 - TGTGCCAGCAGCCAAGACAGGGGGAGGACCCAGTACTTC CASSQDRGRTQYF
- TRBJ1-6 TRBV5-1 many TGCGCCAGCAGCTTATCCCCAGCTGGGGATTCACCCCTCCACTTT CASSLSPAGDSPLHF
- TRBJ1-1 TRBV2 many TGTGCCAGCAGTGTGAGTCTTATGAACACTGAAGCTTTCTTT CASSVSLMNTEAFF
- TRBJ2-7 TRBV6-5 many TGTGCCAGCAGTTATCCTCCGGTAACCTACGAGCAGTACTTC CASSYPPVTYEQYF
TRBD1 TRBJ2-2 TRBV9 few TGTGCCAGCAGCCCGGGACAGATGCACACCGGGGAGCTGTTTTTT CASSPGQMHTGELFF
TRBD1 TRBJ2-1 TRBV11-3 - TGTGCCAGCAGCTTAACGTGGACAGGGGCTTTGAATGAGCAGTTCTTC CASSLTWTGALNEQFF
- TRBJ1-1 TRBV2 - TGTGCCAGCAGGGGGAGAAGCACTGAAGCTTTCTTT CASRGRSTEAFF